The 14 T cell receptor beta chains below were found in one sample sequenced in a study of blood T cell repertoires in COVID-19. The method was immunoSEQ multiplex PCR; TCRdb's version includes in-frame clones alone and lacks a portion of them. Altogether roughly 77,000 clones are present, over 80% being singletons, with the ten largest covering over 6.5%. Sequenced: peripheral blood. Receptor source: an elderly woman with active COVID-19.

The rearrangement uses TRBV6-5 and TRBJ1-2, with D maybe TRBD1 (6 bases). The CDR3 is 14 amino acids. Trimming stripped 4 bases from V and 4 bases from J, with 13 bases between. CDR1 and CDR2 (germline): MNHEY, SVGAGI. The DNA for the CDR3 is TGTGCCAGCAGTTTCGGGGGGCGAGGCTATGGCTACACCTTC. Amino acid sequence: CASSFGGRGYGYTF.

The chain combines TRBV2 with TRBJ2-6; TRBD1 aligns across 7 bases. The CDR3 extends over 15 amino acids. J gave up 3 bases and V 5 bases, and 4 bases lay outside the gene matches. In germline, CDR1 is SNHLY, CDR2 FYNNEI. Here the CDR3 DNA reads TGTGCCAGCAGTAACAGGGGCAATGGGGCCAACGTCCTGACTTTC. Translation gives CASSNRGNGANVLTF.

This chain connects TRBV5-1 to TRBJ2-3; 11 bases are a match to TRBD1. CDR1 is SGHRS and CDR2 is YFSETQ in the germline V gene. V lost 4 bases, J lost 3 bases, and 7 bases stayed unmatched. The CDR3 is 16 amino acids. The CDR3 DNA reads as TGCGCCAGCAGCCCCACCGGGACAGGGGGAACAGATACGCAGTATTTT. Translating gives CASSPTGTGGTDTQYF.

V and J are TRBV29-1 and TRBJ2-1; tentatively, D is TRBD2 (5 bases). There are 13 residues in the CDR3. V lost 4 bases and J lost 5, with 12 bases in between. Germline CDR1 is SQVTM and CDR2 is ANQGSEA. The CDR3 loop is CSVVRTEDNEQFF. The CDR3 nucleotides read TGCAGCGTTGTCAGGACGGAGGACAATGAGCAGTTCTTC.

This clone was counted a few times. This sample also contains other DNA sequences that code for the same CDR3. The rearrangement links TRBV2 to TRBJ1-2; D perhaps matches TRBD1 (6 bases). The length of the CDR3 is 13 residues. Trimming took 6 bases from V and 4 from J, leaving 12 bases between them. Germline values: CDR1 SNHLY, CDR2 FYNNEI. CDR3: CASSQTGSYGYTF. The CDR3 DNA sequence: TGTGCCAGCAGCCAAACAGGGTCCTATGGCTACACCTTC.

The chain links TRBV11-2 to TRBJ2-6; tentatively, D is TRBD2 (6 bases). V was shortened by 5 bases and J by 1 base, with 9 bases between the two germline ends. CDR3 length: 15 amino acids. CDR1 and CDR2 (germline): SGHAT, FQNNGV. The CDR3 bases are TGTGCCAGCAGCGCCGGGGGTTCTGGGGCCAACGTCCTGACTTTC. This translates into CASSAGGSGANVLTF. Full variable domain (remainder filled in from reference TRBV11-2 and TRBJ2-6): EAGVAQSPRYKIIEKRQSVAFWCNPISGHATLYWYQQILGQGPKLLIQFQNNGVVDDSQLPKDRFSAERLKGVDSTLKIQPAKLEDSAVYLCASSAGGSGANVLTFGAGSRLTVL.

V gene TRBV3-1 (or the pseudogene TRBV3-2) combines with J gene TRBJ2-1; 12 nucleotides agree with TRBD2. V lost 7 bases and J lost 6; bases outside the gene matches: 4. Germline assignment: CDR1 LGHDT and CDR2 YNNKEL (reference sequence). The CDR3 contains 14 residues. CDR3 in amino acids: CASTLGLAGNEQFF. The CDR3 DNA follows: TGTGCCAGCACCCTGGGACTAGCGGGCAATGAGCAGTTCTTC.

This rearrangement joins TRBV2 to TRBJ1-2, with TRBD1 identical over 9 bases. After removal of 6 bases from V and 4 bases from J, the junction contained 9 bases not matched to a gene. There are 15 residues in the CDR3. Germline values: CDR1 SNHLY, CDR2 FYNNEI. The CDR3 region has the DNA TGTGCCAGCAGCGCAAGATGGGACAGGGCCTATGGCTACACCTTC. Amino acids: CASSARWDRAYGYTF.

The gene calls are TRBV27 and TRBJ2-3; TRBD2 matches at 9 bases. This CDR3 has 14 amino acids. With 2 bases clipped from V and 6 bases from J, the junction kept 3 bases outside the gene matches. Per the germline V gene, CDR1 is MNHEY and CDR2 is SMNVEV (reference sequence). The chain's CDR3 is CASSLGAGGDTQYF. The CDR3 region has the DNA TGTGCCAGCAGTTTAGGTGCGGGGGGGGATACGCAGTATTTT.

This clone was seen just once. V is TRBV28 and J is TRBJ1-3; tentatively, D is TRBD1 (6 bases). V was trimmed by 8 bases and J by 4 bases, leaving 15 bases between them. Germline CDR1 and CDR2: MDHEN and SYDVKM. This CDR3 has 14 amino acids. The CDR3 DNA follows: TGTGCCAGCGTAAGGGGGGGCGCAGGAAACACCATATATTTT. This encodes CASVRGGAGNTIYF.

J is TRBJ2-1 and V is TRBV24-1, with unresolved D. V gave up 5 bases and J gave up 7 bases, with 5 bases separating them. The CDR3 has 11 amino acids. Germline-derived CDR1 and CDR2 are KGHDR and SFDVKD. This CDR3 is CATSGVNEQFF. CDR3 in DNA: TGTGCCACCAGTGGAGTAAATGAGCAGTTCTTC.

V is TRBV7-8 and J is TRBJ1-1; TRBD1 is a possible D gene (5 bases). The length of the CDR3 is 18 residues. CDR1 SGHVS and CDR2 FQNEAQ come from the germline V gene. V lost 2 bases, J lost 0 bases, and 19 bases lay in between. CDR3 DNA: TGTGCCAGCAGCTTATGGGGGGAGGGCTGGGTGTTGAACACTGAAGCTTTCTTT. Amino acids: CASSLWGEGWVLNTEAFF.

This rearrangement joins TRBV28 to TRBJ2-4; possible D gene TRBD2, 5 bases. Trimming removed 5 bases from V and 3 bases from J, with 17 bases in between. The CDR3 totals 16 residues. The germline V gene encodes CDR1 MDHEN and CDR2 SYDVKM. CDR3 amino acids: CASSLPSYPLKNIQYF. The CDR3 DNA is TGTGCCAGCAGTCTCCCTAGCTACCCCCTCAAAAACATTCAGTACTTC.

The chain employs TRBV19 and TRBJ2-3; TRBD2 matches at 7 bases. Trimming took 3 bases from V and 8 from J; bases not matched to a gene: 5. Germline V gives CDR1 LNHDA, CDR2 SQIVND (reference sequence). CDR3 length: 13 residues. The CDR3 here is CASSIDLAVTQYF. For the CDR3, the DNA is TGTGCCAGTAGTATCGACCTAGCGGTTACGCAGTATTTT.